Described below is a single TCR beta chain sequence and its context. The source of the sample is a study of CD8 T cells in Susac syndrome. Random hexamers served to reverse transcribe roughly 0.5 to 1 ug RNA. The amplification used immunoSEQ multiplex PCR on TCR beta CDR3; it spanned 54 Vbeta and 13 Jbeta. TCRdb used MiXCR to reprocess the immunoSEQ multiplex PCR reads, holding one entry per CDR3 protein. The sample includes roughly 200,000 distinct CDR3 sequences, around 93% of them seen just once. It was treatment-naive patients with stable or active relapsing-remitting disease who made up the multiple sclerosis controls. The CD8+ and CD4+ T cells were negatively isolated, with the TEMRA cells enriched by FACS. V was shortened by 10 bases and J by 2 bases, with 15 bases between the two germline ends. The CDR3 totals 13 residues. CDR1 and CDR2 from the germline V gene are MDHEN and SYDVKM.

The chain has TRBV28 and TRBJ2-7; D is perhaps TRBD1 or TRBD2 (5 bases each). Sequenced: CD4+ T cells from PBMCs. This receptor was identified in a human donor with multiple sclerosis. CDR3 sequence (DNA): TGTGCCACCGTCCGGGACGGGGCCTACGAGCAGTACTTC. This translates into CATVRDGAYEQYF.